What follows is one TCR beta chain and its context. Enrollees, roughly 18 to 89 years old, lived in about two dozen US areas. Cohorts were assigned according to the clinical history that participants reported. Each exposed participant met a COVID-19 case in the 2 weeks preceding study entry. V trimming: 3 bases; J trimming: 3 bases; junction bases outside the gene matches: 2. This CDR3 is 13 amino acids long. Germline V gene sequence: CDR1 SGHNT, CDR2 YYREEE (reference sequence). These data come from a study of blood T cell repertoires in COVID-19. Authors' methods: It was from reference gene primer amplification that nucleated cell counts were estimated. The table came from immunoSEQ multiplex PCR; TCRdb's copy has only in-frame clones and leaves some out. The V and J calls and the clone size are those of that table, but D and trimming were determined from the DNA. The table includes a few hundred thousand clones, more than 70% detected once.

The receptor comes from a woman younger than 45 who had been exposed to COVID-19. The rearrangement joins TRBV5-4 to TRBJ2-7; 8 nucleotides agree with TRBD1. Sequencing was carried out using PBMCs or T cells enriched from blood (not recorded which). As DNA, the CDR3 is TGTGCCAGCAGCTCCGGACAGGGCTACGAGCAGTACTTC. Translated: CASSSGQGYEQYF.